The source of this TCR beta chain is a study of PD-1 blockade in classical Hodgkin lymphoma. Findings and limits, study-wide: At baseline, newly diagnosed patients reportedly showed less TCR diversity than healthy donors. CD4+ but not CD8+ TCR diversity rose significantly by C4D1. Newly diagnosed patients and complete responders had comparable diversity at baseline.

To note about this clone: Its target is not known.

Brentuximab vedotin exposure varied, and every patient relapsed after autologous stem cell transplantation. Investigators isolated CD4+ T cells from thawed PBMCs through magnetic negative selection. Best outcomes ranged across complete response, partial response and progressive disease. Clones were read by immunoSEQ multiplex PCR, and TCRdb kept only the in-frame ones, dropping some. This table holds nearly 25,000 clones, over 80% found once. V was shortened by 4 bases and J by 5 bases, with 5 bases between the two germline ends. This CDR3 has 11 residues. Germline assignment: CDR1 DFQATT and CDR2 SNEGSKA (reference sequence).

The chain uses TRBV20-1 and TRBJ1-4; unclear D gene. The sequence was obtained from a human donor with classical Hodgkin lymphoma. The sample in question was CD4+ T cells from blood, obtained at baseline. As DNA, the CDR3 is TGCAGTGCTACCGCAAATGAAAAACTGTTTTTT. Encoded protein: CSATANEKLFF.